This T cell receptor (beta chain) was documented in a study of T cell responses to AZD1222 COVID-19 vaccine. Study-level results: Only a handful of AZD1222 recipients, several in all, had baseline seropositivity. Close to half of all spike-specific TCRs reportedly target regions of the variants that are unmutated.

The length of the CDR3 is 15 residues. V shed 0 bases and J shed 0 bases, with 5 bases lying between them. Germline CDR1 is SGHTA and CDR2 is FQGTGA. Clones were read by immunoSEQ multiplex PCR, and TCRdb kept only the in-frame ones, dropping some. This repertoire shows more than 20,000 clones, 87% found once; its top ten account for under 35%. As concerns this clone: Its antigen is not known.

Second doses were pooled across both intervals (about 4 or about 12 weeks). The chain joins TRBV7-3 to TRBJ2-2; D is unresolved. Sequencing used peripheral blood, obtained 28 days after the second AZD1222 dose. The TCR sequence derives from an adult who received the AZD1222 COVID-19 vaccine. The CDR3: CASSLTLSNTGELFF. The CDR3 nucleotides read TGTGCCAGCAGCTTAACGCTCTCGAACACCGGGGAGCTGTTTTTT.